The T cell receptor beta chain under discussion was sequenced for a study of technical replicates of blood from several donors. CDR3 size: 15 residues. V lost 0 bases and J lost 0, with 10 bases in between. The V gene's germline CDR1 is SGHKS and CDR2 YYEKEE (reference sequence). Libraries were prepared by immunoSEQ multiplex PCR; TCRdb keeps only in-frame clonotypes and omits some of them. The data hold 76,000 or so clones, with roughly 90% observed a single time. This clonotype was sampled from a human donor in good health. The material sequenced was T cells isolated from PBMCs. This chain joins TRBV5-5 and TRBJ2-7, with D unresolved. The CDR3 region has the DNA TGTGCCAGCAGCTTGGCCTGGCGGTTCTCCTACGAGCAGTACTTC. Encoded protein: CASSLAWRFSYEQYF.